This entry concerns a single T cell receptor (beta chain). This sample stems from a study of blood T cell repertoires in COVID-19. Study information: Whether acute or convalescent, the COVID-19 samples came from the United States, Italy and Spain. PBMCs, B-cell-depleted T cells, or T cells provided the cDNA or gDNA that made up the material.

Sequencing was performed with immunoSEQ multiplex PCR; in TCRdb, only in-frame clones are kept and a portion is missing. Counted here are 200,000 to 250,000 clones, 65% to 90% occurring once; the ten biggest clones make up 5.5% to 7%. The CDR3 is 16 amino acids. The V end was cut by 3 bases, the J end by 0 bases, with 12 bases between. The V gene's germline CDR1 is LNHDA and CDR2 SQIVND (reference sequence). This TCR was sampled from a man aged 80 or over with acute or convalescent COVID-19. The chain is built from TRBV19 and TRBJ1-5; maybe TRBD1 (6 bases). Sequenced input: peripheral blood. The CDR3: CASSITGTYSNQPQHF. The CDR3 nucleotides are TGTGCCAGTAGTATCACCGGGACATATAGCAATCAGCCCCAGCATTTT.